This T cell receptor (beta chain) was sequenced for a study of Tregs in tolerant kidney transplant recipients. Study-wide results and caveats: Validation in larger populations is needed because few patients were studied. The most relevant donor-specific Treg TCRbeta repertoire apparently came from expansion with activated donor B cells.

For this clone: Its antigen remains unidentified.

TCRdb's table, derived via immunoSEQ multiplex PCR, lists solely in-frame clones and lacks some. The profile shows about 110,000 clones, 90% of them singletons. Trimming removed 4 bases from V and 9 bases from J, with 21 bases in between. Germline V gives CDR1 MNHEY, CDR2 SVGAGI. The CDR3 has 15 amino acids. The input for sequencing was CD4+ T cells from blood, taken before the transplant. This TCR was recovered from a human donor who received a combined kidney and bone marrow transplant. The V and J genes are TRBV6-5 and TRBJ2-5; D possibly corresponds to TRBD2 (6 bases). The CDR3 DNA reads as TGTGCCAGCAGTTCCCGGGAGCCAGGCCGCCTTTCCCAGTACTTC. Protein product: CASSSREPGRLSQYF.